A single sample is the source of the 9 T cell receptor beta chains below, sequenced in a study of shared clonotypes between healthy human individuals. Clones were read by immunoSEQ multiplex PCR, and TCRdb kept only the in-frame ones, dropping some. The data show more than 2,000,000 clones, more than 80% seen once. The sample taken for sequencing was naive CD4+ T cells sorted from blood. As to subset: CD45RA+ positively selected. The receptor source for this set is a man aged 18 to 29 in good health.

This chain connects TRBV5-1 to TRBJ2-2, with TRBD2 matching 7 bases. V dropped 4 bases and J dropped 4; count of bases not matched to a gene: 4. From germline, CDR1 is SGHRS and CDR2 YFSETQ. The CDR3 extends over 14 amino acids. CDR3 sequence: CASSKAGFTGELFF. CDR3 nucleotides: TGCGCCAGCAGCAAAGCGGGGTTCACCGGGGAGCTGTTTTTT.

The rearrangement links TRBV10-3 to TRBJ2-2; 9 bases fit TRBD2. The length of the CDR3 is 15 residues. Looked up from germline, CDR1 is ENHRY and CDR2 is SYGVKD. V lost 11 bases to trimming and J lost 5 bases; unmatched junction nucleotides: 12. The CDR3 spells CAARGNSGSTGELFF. The CDR3 DNA sequence: TGTGCCGCCCGAGGTAATAGCGGGAGTACCGGGGAGCTGTTTTTT.

This chain links TRBV7-9 with TRBJ2-5; TRBD1 aligns across 11 bases. Trimming at V came to 5 bases and at J to 6 bases, leaving 5 bases not matched to a gene. This CDR3 is 14 amino acids long. CDR1 and CDR2 (germline): SEHNR, FQNEAQ (reference sequence). CDR3 residues: CASSQGQGVQTQYF. The CDR3, as DNA: TGTGCCAGCAGCCAGGGACAGGGGGTACAGACCCAGTACTTC.

V and J are TRBV18 and TRBJ1-2; D not resolved. From germline, CDR1 is KGHSH and CDR2 LQKENI. V lost 2 bases and J lost 8, with 18 bases in between. There are 15 residues in the CDR3. CDR3 in DNA: TGTGCCAGCTCACCAGCAATCCCGTGGAAAAAGGGCTACACCTTC. Its protein is CASSPAIPWKKGYTF.

The CDR3 sequence is CSVERREGPGEQYF. In nucleotides, the CDR3 is TGCAGCGTTGAGAGGCGGGAGGGCCCAGGAGAGCAGTACTTC. V gene TRBV29-1 combines with J gene TRBJ2-7; 9 nucleotides match TRBD2. V shed 3 bases and J 7 bases; nucleotides not matched to a gene: 10. Germline-derived CDR1 and CDR2 are SQVTM and ANQGSEA. This CDR3 is 14 amino acids long.

This sequence joins TRBV7-2 and TRBJ1-2, with D maybe TRBD1 (6 bases). Germline CDR1 is SGHTA and CDR2 is FQGNSA. The CDR3 is 17 residues long. V lost 5 bases and J 4 bases, leaving 23 bases between the germline ends. The CDR3: CASSPPGGGALGYGYTF. CDR3 bases: TGTGCCAGCAGCCCACCCGGGGGCGGGGCCCTCGGCTATGGCTACACCTTC.

The chain couples TRBV5-1 to TRBJ2-1; 7 nucleotides line up with TRBD1. The CDR3 loop spans 14 amino acids. Germline CDR1 and CDR2: SGHRS and YFSETQ. V lost 4 bases, J lost 4 bases, and 5 bases stayed unmatched. CDR3 DNA sequence: TGCGCCAGCAGCGGCGGACAGGAGTACAATGAGCAGTTCTTC. Its translation is CASSGGQEYNEQFF.

The chain has TRBV14 and TRBJ2-1; D not resolved. The germline CDR1 and CDR2 sequences are SGHDN and FVKESK. V gave up 4 bases and J gave up 3 bases, with 13 bases separating them. The CDR3 covers 15 residues. CDR3 in DNA: TGTGCCAGCAGCCTGACCCTGGCTTTCTACAATGAGCAGTTCTTC. Its translation is CASSLTLAFYNEQFF.

The V gene is TRBV5-1, the J gene TRBJ1-3; D unclear. V was clipped by 2 bases and J by 0 bases, with 15 bases between them. The length of the CDR3 is 17 residues. Germline V gene sequence: CDR1 SGHRS, CDR2 YFSETQ. The CDR3 here is CASSFQTLSSSGNTIYF. The CDR3 nucleotides read TGCGCCAGCAGCTTCCAAACCCTATCCTCCTCTGGAAACACCATATATTTT.